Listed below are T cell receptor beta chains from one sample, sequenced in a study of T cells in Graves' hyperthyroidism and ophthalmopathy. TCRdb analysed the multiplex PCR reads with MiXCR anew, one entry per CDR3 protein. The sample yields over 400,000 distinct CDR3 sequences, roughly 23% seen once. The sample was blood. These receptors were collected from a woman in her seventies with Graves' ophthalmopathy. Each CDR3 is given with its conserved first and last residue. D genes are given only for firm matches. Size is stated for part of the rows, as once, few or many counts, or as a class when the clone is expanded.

CDR3aa: CASTKQPGVVGYTF
CDR3nt: TGTGCCAGCACTAAACAACCTGGGGTCGTAGGCTACACCTTC
d_gene: -
v_gene: TRBV6-1
j_gene: TRBJ1-2
abundance: few

CDR3aa: CASSFLTYEQYF
CDR3nt: TGTGCCAGCAGCTTTCTTACCTACGAGCAGTACTTC
d_gene: -
v_gene: TRBV7-9
j_gene: TRBJ2-7
abundance: few

CDR3aa: CATSGLNGYTF
CDR3nt: TGTGCCACCAGCGGCCTTAATGGCTACACCTTC
d_gene: -
v_gene: TRBV15
j_gene: TRBJ1-2
abundance: -

CDR3aa: CASSRAGAYTDTQYF
CDR3nt: TGTGCCAGCAGCCGAGCGGGAGCTTACACAGATACGCAGTATTTT
d_gene: TRBD2
v_gene: TRBV7-2
j_gene: TRBJ2-3
abundance: -

CDR3aa: CASSLQAGVLTDTQYF
CDR3nt: TGTGCCAGCAGCTTACAAGCGGGCGTCCTCACAGATACGCAGTATTTT
d_gene: -
v_gene: TRBV7-9
j_gene: TRBJ2-3
abundance: few

CDR3aa: CASSVGRGRNTEAFF
CDR3nt: TGTGCCAGCAGCGTAGGAAGGGGGCGGAACACTGAAGCTTTCTTT
d_gene: TRBD1
v_gene: TRBV9
j_gene: TRBJ1-1
abundance: few

CDR3aa: CASSEGAAKAFF
CDR3nt: TGCGCCAGCAGTGAGGGGGCCGCAAAAGCTTTCTTT
d_gene: -
v_gene: TRBV10-2
j_gene: TRBJ1-1
abundance: few

CDR3aa: CASSLGGLAYEQYF
CDR3nt: TGTGCCAGCAGTTTAGGGGGGCTAGCCTACGAGCAGTACTTC
d_gene: -
v_gene: TRBV12-3/TRBV12-4
j_gene: TRBJ2-7
abundance: few

CDR3aa: CSASEQGGYGYTF
CDR3nt: TGCAGTGCTAGTGAACAGGGAGGCTATGGCTACACCTTC
d_gene: -
v_gene: TRBV20-1
j_gene: TRBJ1-2
abundance: few

CDR3aa: CASSSGTPPDDFKTQYF
CDR3nt: TGTGCCAGCAGTTCCGGGACGCCCCCGGACGATTTTAAGACCCAGTACTTC
d_gene: -
v_gene: TRBV3-1
j_gene: TRBJ2-5
abundance: few

CDR3aa: CSVEDLGTEAFF
CDR3nt: TGCAGCGTTGAAGATTTGGGGACTGAAGCTTTCTTT
d_gene: -
v_gene: TRBV29-1
j_gene: TRBJ1-1
abundance: many

CDR3aa: CASSPQLRSTEAFF
CDR3nt: TGCGCCAGCAGCCCTCAGCTAAGAAGCACTGAAGCTTTCTTT
d_gene: -
v_gene: TRBV4-3
j_gene: TRBJ1-1
abundance: -

CDR3aa: CASSLSPQGIYEQYF
CDR3nt: TGTGCCAGCAGTTTATCGCCGCAGGGGATCTACGAGCAGTACTTC
d_gene: -
v_gene: TRBV27
j_gene: TRBJ2-7
abundance: -

CDR3aa: CASSRLGNSPLHF
CDR3nt: TGTGCCAGCAGTCGGCTGGGGAATTCACCCCTCCACTTT
d_gene: -
v_gene: TRBV27
j_gene: TRBJ1-6
abundance: -

CDR3aa: CASSVPGTGEYEQYF
CDR3nt: TGTGCCAGCAGCGTCCCCGGGACAGGGGAATACGAGCAGTACTTC
d_gene: TRBD1
v_gene: TRBV28
j_gene: TRBJ2-7
abundance: many

CDR3aa: CAISESEGGVSEQYF
CDR3nt: TGTGCCATCAGTGAGTCTGAGGGGGGGGTGAGCGAGCAGTACTTC
d_gene: -
v_gene: TRBV10-3
j_gene: TRBJ2-7
abundance: -

CDR3aa: CASSLYRASQGEQFF
CDR3nt: TGTGCCAGCAGTTTATACCGGGCTAGCCAAGGGGAGCAGTTCTTC
d_gene: -
v_gene: TRBV28
j_gene: TRBJ2-1
abundance: many

CDR3aa: CASSIDRPGGYEQYF
CDR3nt: TGTGCCAGTAGTATAGACCGGCCGGGGGGATACGAGCAGTACTTC
d_gene: TRBD2
v_gene: TRBV19
j_gene: TRBJ2-7
abundance: -

CDR3aa: CASSIEGRGTGELFF
CDR3nt: TGTGCCAGTAGTATAGAAGGACGGGGGACCGGGGAGCTGTTTTTT
d_gene: -
v_gene: TRBV19
j_gene: TRBJ2-2
abundance: few

CDR3aa: CASSQEAGGYTF
CDR3nt: TGTGCCAGCAGCCAAGAAGCCGGCGGCTACACCTTC
d_gene: -
v_gene: TRBV3-1
j_gene: TRBJ1-2
abundance: -

CDR3aa: CASSLGVSQHGTDTQYF
CDR3nt: TGTGCCAGCAGCTTGGGAGTGAGCCAGCACGGCACAGATACGCAGTATTTT
d_gene: -
v_gene: TRBV5-4
j_gene: TRBJ2-3
abundance: -

CDR3aa: CASSSEQYF
CDR3nt: TGTGCCAGCAGCTCCGAGCAGTACTTC
d_gene: -
v_gene: TRBV11-2
j_gene: TRBJ2-7
abundance: many

CDR3aa: CASSKLSGRNEQYF
CDR3nt: TGTGCCAGCAGCAAACTAAGCGGGAGAAACGAGCAGTACTTC
d_gene: TRBD2
v_gene: TRBV12-3/TRBV12-4
j_gene: TRBJ2-7
abundance: many

CDR3aa: CASSEAVNTEAFF
CDR3nt: TGCGCTTCCTCGGAGGCGGTGAACACTGAAGCTTTCTTT
d_gene: -
v_gene: TRBV5-1
j_gene: TRBJ1-1
abundance: -

CDR3aa: CASSYSSVGIPTQAFF
CDR3nt: TGTGCCAGCAGTTACTCGTCAGTTGGGATACCTACCCAAGCTTTCTTT
d_gene: -
v_gene: TRBV6-2/TRBV6-3
j_gene: TRBJ1-1
abundance: -

CDR3aa: CASTRLAGAGNEQFF
CDR3nt: TGTGCCAGCACTAGATTAGCGGGAGCAGGCAATGAGCAGTTCTTC
d_gene: TRBD2
v_gene: TRBV6-2/TRBV6-3
j_gene: TRBJ2-1
abundance: few

CDR3aa: CSARDFGGRASGELFF
CDR3nt: TGCAGTGCTAGAGATTTTGGCGGGAGGGCGTCCGGGGAGCTGTTTTTT
d_gene: TRBD2
v_gene: TRBV20-1
j_gene: TRBJ2-2
abundance: -

CDR3aa: CASNPRKNTEAFF
CDR3nt: TGTGCCAGCAACCCAAGAAAGAACACTGAAGCTTTCTTT
d_gene: -
v_gene: TRBV2
j_gene: TRBJ1-1
abundance: many

CDR3aa: CASSAGRGYISEAFF
CDR3nt: TGTGCCAGTAGCGCGGGACGCGGGTATATCTCTGAAGCTTTCTTT
d_gene: -
v_gene: TRBV19
j_gene: TRBJ1-1
abundance: -

CDR3aa: CASSHGTGGRETQYF
CDR3nt: TGTGCCAGCAGCCACGGGACAGGGGGCCGGGAGACCCAGTACTTC
d_gene: TRBD1
v_gene: TRBV3-1
j_gene: TRBJ2-5
abundance: -

CDR3aa: CASSPQGRSGELFF
CDR3nt: TGTGCCAGTAGCCCTCAGGGACGTAGCGGGGAGCTGTTTTTT
d_gene: -
v_gene: TRBV19
j_gene: TRBJ2-2
abundance: few

CDR3aa: CSVGFDGTNEQFF
CDR3nt: TGCAGCGTTGGTTTCGACGGTACAAATGAGCAGTTCTTC
d_gene: -
v_gene: TRBV29-1
j_gene: TRBJ2-1
abundance: few

CDR3aa: CASSELAGGPTDTQYF
CDR3nt: TGTGCCAGCAGTGAACTAGCGGGAGGGCCGACAGATACGCAGTATTTT
d_gene: TRBD2
v_gene: TRBV2
j_gene: TRBJ2-3
abundance: many

CDR3aa: CASSLIGRESNEQYF
CDR3nt: TGTGCCAGCAGTTTAATCGGCAGGGAATCCAACGAGCAGTACTTC
d_gene: -
v_gene: TRBV28
j_gene: TRBJ2-7
abundance: many

CDR3aa: CACGTGVYGYTF
CDR3nt: TGTGCCTGCGGGACAGGGGTCTATGGCTACACCTTC
d_gene: TRBD1
v_gene: TRBV28
j_gene: TRBJ1-2
abundance: many

CDR3aa: CAWSVLSPKNGYTF
CDR3nt: TGTGCCTGGAGTGTACTATCGCCGAAAAATGGCTACACCTTC
d_gene: -
v_gene: TRBV30
j_gene: TRBJ1-2
abundance: -

CDR3aa: CASTHRGPAGDTEAFF
CDR3nt: TGCGCCAGCACCCACAGGGGGCCGGCCGGGGACACTGAAGCTTTCTTT
d_gene: TRBD1
v_gene: TRBV5-1
j_gene: TRBJ1-1
abundance: -

CDR3aa: CASSITFSSYEQYF
CDR3nt: TGTGCCAGTAGTATTACTTTCAGCTCCTACGAGCAGTACTTC
d_gene: -
v_gene: TRBV19
j_gene: TRBJ2-7
abundance: -

CDR3aa: CASGLSRDGTDTQYF
CDR3nt: TGTGCTAGTGGTCTCTCCAGAGATGGCACAGATACGCAGTATTTT
d_gene: -
v_gene: TRBV12-5
j_gene: TRBJ2-3
abundance: -

CDR3aa: CASSQQAGGRETQYF
CDR3nt: TGTGCCAGCAGTCAACAAGCGGGAGGTAGGGAGACCCAGTACTTC
d_gene: TRBD2
v_gene: TRBV6-1
j_gene: TRBJ2-5
abundance: -

CDR3aa: CASRQGFSSYNSPLHF
CDR3nt: TGTGCCAGCAGACAGGGGTTTAGTTCCTATAATTCACCCCTCCACTTT
d_gene: TRBD1
v_gene: TRBV6-1
j_gene: TRBJ1-6
abundance: once

CDR3aa: CASSYSRSRRETQYF
CDR3nt: TGTGCCAGCAGTTACTCGCGTTCCCGGAGAGAGACCCAGTACTTC
d_gene: -
v_gene: TRBV6-2/TRBV6-3
j_gene: TRBJ2-5
abundance: many

CDR3aa: CASTHSGELFF
CDR3nt: TGTGCCAGCACCCACTCCGGGGAGCTGTTTTTT
d_gene: -
v_gene: TRBV6-2/TRBV6-3
j_gene: TRBJ2-2
abundance: few

CDR3aa: CASSRGGTLYNEQFF
CDR3nt: TGTGCCAGCAGCCGGGGGGGGACCCTATACAATGAGCAGTTCTTC
d_gene: TRBD2
v_gene: TRBV11-2
j_gene: TRBJ2-1
abundance: -

CDR3aa: CGARYFDRAPGELFF
CDR3nt: TGCGGTGCTAGGTACTTCGACAGGGCACCCGGGGAGCTGTTTTTT
d_gene: TRBD1
v_gene: TRBV20-1
j_gene: TRBJ2-2
abundance: -

CDR3aa: CASSLIAGGRTDTQYF
CDR3nt: TGTGCCAGCAGCTTAATAGCCGGGGGGCGCACAGATACGCAGTATTTT
d_gene: -
v_gene: TRBV7-3
j_gene: TRBJ2-3
abundance: few

CDR3aa: CASSMTRGRTDTQYF
CDR3nt: TGTGCCAGCAGCATGACTAGAGGACGCACAGATACGCAGTATTTT
d_gene: -
v_gene: TRBV6-2/TRBV6-3
j_gene: TRBJ2-3
abundance: -

CDR3aa: CSARVYGKGRSGNTIYF
CDR3nt: TGCAGTGCTAGAGTTTATGGGAAAGGTCGCTCTGGAAACACCATATATTTT
d_gene: -
v_gene: TRBV20-1
j_gene: TRBJ1-3
abundance: -

CDR3aa: CASSPMTEPHTGELFF
CDR3nt: TGTGCCAGCTCACCAATGACGGAACCTCACACCGGGGAGCTGTTTTTT
d_gene: -
v_gene: TRBV18
j_gene: TRBJ2-2
abundance: once

CDR3aa: CASSIDKGTGEAFF
CDR3nt: TGTGCCAGTAGTATAGATAAGGGGACGGGTGAAGCTTTCTTT
d_gene: -
v_gene: TRBV19
j_gene: TRBJ1-1
abundance: few

CDR3aa: CSVAHGTSGDEQFF
CDR3nt: TGCAGCGTTGCTCACGGGACTAGCGGCGATGAGCAGTTCTTC
d_gene: TRBD2
v_gene: TRBV29-1
j_gene: TRBJ2-1
abundance: -

CDR3aa: CASSWGQGAYEQYF
CDR3nt: TGTGCCAGCAGCTGGGGACAGGGGGCCTACGAGCAGTACTTC
d_gene: TRBD1
v_gene: TRBV7-2
j_gene: TRBJ2-7
abundance: many

CDR3aa: CASTDARGTQYF
CDR3nt: TGTGCCAGCACGGACGCCCGTGGGACCCAGTACTTC
d_gene: -
v_gene: TRBV28
j_gene: TRBJ2-5
abundance: few

CDR3aa: CASSSLADSYNEQFF
CDR3nt: TGTGCCAGCAGCTCCCTAGCGGACTCCTACAATGAGCAGTTCTTC
d_gene: TRBD2
v_gene: TRBV5-4
j_gene: TRBJ2-1
abundance: -